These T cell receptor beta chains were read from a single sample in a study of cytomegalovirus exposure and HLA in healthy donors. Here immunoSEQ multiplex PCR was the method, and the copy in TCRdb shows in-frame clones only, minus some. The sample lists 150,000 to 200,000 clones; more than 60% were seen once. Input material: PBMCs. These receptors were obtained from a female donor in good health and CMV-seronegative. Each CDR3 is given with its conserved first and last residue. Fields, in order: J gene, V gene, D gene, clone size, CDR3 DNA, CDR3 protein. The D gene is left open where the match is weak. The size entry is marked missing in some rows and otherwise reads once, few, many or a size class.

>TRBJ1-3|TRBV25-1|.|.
TGTGCCAGCAGTGAACGGGGGAACACCATATATTTT
CASSERGNTIYF
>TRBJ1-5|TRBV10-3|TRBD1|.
TGTGCCATCAGTGTGGACAGGGGAGAATGGCCCCAGCATTTT
CAISVDRGEWPQHF
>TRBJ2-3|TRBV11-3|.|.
TGTGCCAGCAGCCCAACTCGTTGGGGGGAATTCTCAGATACGCAGTATTTT
CASSPTRWGEFSDTQYF
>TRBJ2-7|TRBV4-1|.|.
TGCGCCAGCAGCCAAGATCGCGGACAGAGACGCTACGAGCAGTACTTC
CASSQDRGQRRYEQYF
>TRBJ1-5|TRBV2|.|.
TGTGCCAGCAGCGTTGACCGGAGCCAGCCCCAGCATTTT
CASSVDRSQPQHF
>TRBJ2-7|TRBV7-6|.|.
TGTGCCAGCAGCTCAGGGGCCACCTACGAGCAGTACTTC
CASSSGATYEQYF
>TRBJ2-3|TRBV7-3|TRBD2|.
TGTGCCAGCAGCCCGGGACTACTCGACACAGATACGCAGTATTTT
CASSPGLLDTDTQYF
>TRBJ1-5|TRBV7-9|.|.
TGTTCCAGCAGCTTAGGGGCCTCCTATAGCAATCAGCCCCAGCATTTT
CSSSLGASYSNQPQHF
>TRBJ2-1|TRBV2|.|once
TGTGCCAGCAGGGTGGGGGGGGCTAACGCGTACAATGAGCAGTTCTTC
CASRVGGANAYNEQFF
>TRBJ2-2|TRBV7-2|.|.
TGTGCCAGCTTAGGAGGGACGAACACCGGGGAGCTGTTTTTT
CASLGGTNTGELFF
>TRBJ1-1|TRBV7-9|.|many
TGTGCCAGCAGCCCCCAGGAGAACACTGAAGCTTTCTTT
CASSPQENTEAFF
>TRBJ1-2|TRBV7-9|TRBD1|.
TGTGCCAGCAGCTTGGGACAGGGGGGTAATGGCTACACCTTC
CASSLGQGGNGYTF
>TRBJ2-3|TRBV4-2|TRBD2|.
TGTGCCAGCAGCCAAGGACATAGTCCGGCTAGCGGGAACACAGATACGCAGTATTTT
CASSQGHSPASGNTDTQYF
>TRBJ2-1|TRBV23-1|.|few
TGCGCCAGCACCTCTGGGGGGATTACCTACAATGAGCAGTTCTTC
CASTSGGITYNEQFF
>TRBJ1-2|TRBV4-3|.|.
TGCGCCAGCAGCCCAAGAGGCCAGAGTTATGGCTACACCTTC
CASSPRGQSYGYTF
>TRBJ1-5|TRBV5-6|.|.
TGTGCCAGCAGCTTGGGGGGTTGGGGAGGTCAGCCCCAGCATTTT
CASSLGGWGGQPQHF
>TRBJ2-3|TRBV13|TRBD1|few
TGTGCCAGCCATTACCGGACAGGGCTAACAGATACGCAGTATTTT
CASHYRTGLTDTQYF
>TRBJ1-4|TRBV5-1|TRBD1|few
TGCGCCAGCAGCTTGGTCGAGGGGACAGCAACTAATGAAAAACTGTTTTTT
CASSLVEGTATNEKLFF
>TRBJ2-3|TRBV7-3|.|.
TGTGCCAGCACGCAAAGTGGAGCAGATACGCAGTATTTT
CASTQSGADTQYF
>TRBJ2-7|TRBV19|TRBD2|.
TGTGCCAGTAGTATGGGCCTAGCGGGAGGGCCGAGCTACGAGCAGTACTTC
CASSMGLAGGPSYEQYF
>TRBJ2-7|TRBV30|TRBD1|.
TGTGCCTGGGGGACAGGGGGCAGCGAGCAGTACTTC
CAWGTGGSEQYF
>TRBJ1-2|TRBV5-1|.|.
TGCGCCAGCAGCTTGGGCGGGACCCCGGTTTTTTATGGCTACACCTTC
CASSLGGTPVFYGYTF
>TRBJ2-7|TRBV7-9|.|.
TGTGCCAGCAGCACCCACAGGGAATCCTCACCCGAGCAGTACTTC
CASSTHRESSPEQYF
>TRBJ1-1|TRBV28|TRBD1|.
TGTGCCAGCAGTGAGGTTGGGACAGGGTGGGGTAGCACTGAAGCTTTCTTT
CASSEVGTGWGSTEAFF
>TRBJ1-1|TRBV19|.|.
TGTGCCAGTAGTATTGGGGCCTATACGAACACTGAAGCTTTCTTT
CASSIGAYTNTEAFF
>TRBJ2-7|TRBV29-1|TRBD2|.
TGCAGCGTTGAACTAGCGGGATTTCCCTACGAGCAGTACTTC
CSVELAGFPYEQYF
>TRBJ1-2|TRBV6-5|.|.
TGTGCCAGTACCACCAGTGTCCTGAGGGACTATGGCTACACCTTC
CASTTSVLRDYGYTF
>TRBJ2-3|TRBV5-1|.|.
TGCGCCAGCAGCTTGGCTACAGAGACAGATACGCAGTATTTT
CASSLATETDTQYF
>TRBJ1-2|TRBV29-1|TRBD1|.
TGCAGCGCAAACGGACAGGGGGCGCGGAACTATGGCTACACCTTC
CSANGQGARNYGYTF
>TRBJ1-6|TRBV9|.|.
TGTGCCAGCAGCGTAGAGCAGGCTTATAATTCACCCCTCCACTTT
CASSVEQAYNSPLHF
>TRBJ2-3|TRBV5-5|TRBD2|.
TGTGCCAGCAGCCAAGTAACTAGCGGGGGGGGGTCTAGCACAGATACGCAGTATTTT
CASSQVTSGGGSSTDTQYF
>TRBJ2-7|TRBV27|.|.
TGTGCCAGCAGTTTATCCGGGTACGAGCAGTACTTC
CASSLSGYEQYF
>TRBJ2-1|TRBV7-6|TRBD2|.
TGTGCCAGCAGCTCACCGGGACTAGCGGGTGGTGAGCAGTTCTTC
CASSSPGLAGGEQFF
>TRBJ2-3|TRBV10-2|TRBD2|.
TGCGCCAGCAGTGTAGCGGGAGGAGGCGATACGCAGTATTTT
CASSVAGGGDTQYF
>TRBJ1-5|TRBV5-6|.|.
TGTGCCAGCAGCTCAGGACCTCCCGGGGCCCAGCATTTT
CASSSGPPGAQHF
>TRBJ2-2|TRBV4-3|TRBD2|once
TGCGCCAGCAGCCAAGATTCTAGCGGGATCCCGAACACCGGGGAGCTGTTTTTT
CASSQDSSGIPNTGELFF
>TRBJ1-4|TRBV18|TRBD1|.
TGTGCCAGCTCACCATCGGGACAGGGGCCTAATGAAAAACTGTTTTTT
CASSPSGQGPNEKLFF